What follows is one T cell receptor (beta chain) and its context. The sample is drawn from a study of blood T cell repertoires in COVID-19. Study in general: PBMCs, B-cell-depleted T cells, or T cells were the source of the cDNA or gDNA that made up the material.

Authors' analysis steps: Nucleated cell counts were estimated from reference gene primer amplification. The repertoire was sequenced with immunoSEQ multiplex PCR; TCRdb's copy has only in-frame clones and lacks some. V and J calls and clone size follow that table, whereas D and trimming were derived from the DNA. The table shows under 90,000 clones, with around nine tenths occurring only once. There are 11 residues in the CDR3. The V gene's germline CDR1 is KGHSH and CDR2 LQKENI. V was cut by 9 bases and J by 3 bases, with 6 bases left in between. The rearrangement joins TRBV18 to TRBJ1-3; D call uncertain. Sequenced sample: peripheral blood. The TCR comes from a man aged 70-80 years with active or convalescent COVID-19. CDR3 coding DNA: TGTGCCAGTCCTGTTGGAAACACCATATATTTT. Its translation is CASPVGNTIYF.